Detailed here is one T cell receptor (beta chain). CDR3 length equals 13 residues. V dropped 3 bases and J dropped 8 bases, with 13 bases sitting between them. In germline, CDR1 is SGHAT, CDR2 FQNNGV. The data derive from a study of long-term antiretroviral therapy in people with HIV. Survey-level immunoSEQ v3.0 assays were run. Repertoires were generated with immunoSEQ multiplex PCR, while TCRdb's copy carries only in-frame clones and drops some. The sample yields about 29,000 clones, roughly 92% seen once. The source material was unsorted PBMCs, sampled 6.2 years after starting antiretroviral therapy. This rearrangement joins TRBV11-2 to TRBJ1-1; D possibly corresponds to TRBD1 (6 bases). This clonotype was sampled from a man aged 40-49 years with HIV. The CDR3 is CASSFVRGGEAFF. In nucleotides, the CDR3 is TGTGCCAGCAGCTTCGTTCGAGGGGGAGAAGCTTTCTTT.